This TCR beta chain came from a study of control samples from healthy donors and cancer patients. V lost 2 bases and J lost 5, with 24 bases in between. Germline V gives CDR1 LGHNA, CDR2 YNFKEQ. The length of the CDR3 is 19 residues. Libraries were prepared by immunoSEQ multiplex PCR; TCRdb keeps only in-frame clonotypes and omits some of them. The data show approximately 160,000 clones, around nine tenths seen once. The chain has TRBV4-2 and TRBJ1-4; TRBD1 might be the D (6 bases). Sample: blood. The clonotype was recovered from a woman aged 30 to 39 in good health. The CDR3 region has the DNA TGTGCCAGCAGCCAAACAGGGCCCACCACCTTCACCCCAAATGAAAAACTGTTTTTT. It specifies CASSQTGPTTFTPNEKLFF.